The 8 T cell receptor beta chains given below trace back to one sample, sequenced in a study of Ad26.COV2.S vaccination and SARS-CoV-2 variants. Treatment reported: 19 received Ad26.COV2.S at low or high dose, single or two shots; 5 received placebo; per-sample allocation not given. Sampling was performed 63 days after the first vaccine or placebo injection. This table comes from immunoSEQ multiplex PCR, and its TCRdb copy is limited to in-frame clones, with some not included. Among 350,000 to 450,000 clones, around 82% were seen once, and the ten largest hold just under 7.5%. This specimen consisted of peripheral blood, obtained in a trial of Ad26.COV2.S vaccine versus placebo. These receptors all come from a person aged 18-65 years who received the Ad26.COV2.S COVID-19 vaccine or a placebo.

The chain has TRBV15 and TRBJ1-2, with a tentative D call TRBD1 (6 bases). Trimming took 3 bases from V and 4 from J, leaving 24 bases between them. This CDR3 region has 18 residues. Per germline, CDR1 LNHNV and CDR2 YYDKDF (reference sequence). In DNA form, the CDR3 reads TGTGCCACCAGCAGCGGAAAAACGTGGGACATCGGCTTCTATGGCTACACCTTC. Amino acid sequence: CATSSGKTWDIGFYGYTF.

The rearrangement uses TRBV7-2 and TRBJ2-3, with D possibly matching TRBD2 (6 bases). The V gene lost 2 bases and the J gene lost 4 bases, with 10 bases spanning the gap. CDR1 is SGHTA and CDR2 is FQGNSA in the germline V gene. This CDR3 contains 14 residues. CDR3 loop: CASSLRRAADTQYF. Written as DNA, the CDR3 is TGTGCCAGCAGCTTAAGGAGGGCCGCAGATACGCAGTATTTT.

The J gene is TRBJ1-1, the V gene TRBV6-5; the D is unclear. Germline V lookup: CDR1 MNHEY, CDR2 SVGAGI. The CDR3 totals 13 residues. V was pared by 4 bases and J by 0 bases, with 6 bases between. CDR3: CASSLTVNTEAFF. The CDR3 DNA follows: TGTGCCAGCAGTTTAACAGTGAACACTGAAGCTTTCTTT.

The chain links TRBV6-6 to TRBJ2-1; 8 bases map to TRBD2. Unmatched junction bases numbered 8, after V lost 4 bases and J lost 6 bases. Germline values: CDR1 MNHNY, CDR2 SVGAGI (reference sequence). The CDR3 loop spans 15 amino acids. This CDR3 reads CASSLRLALSNEQFF. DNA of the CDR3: TGTGCCAGCAGTTTACGACTAGCGTTGTCCAATGAGCAGTTCTTC.

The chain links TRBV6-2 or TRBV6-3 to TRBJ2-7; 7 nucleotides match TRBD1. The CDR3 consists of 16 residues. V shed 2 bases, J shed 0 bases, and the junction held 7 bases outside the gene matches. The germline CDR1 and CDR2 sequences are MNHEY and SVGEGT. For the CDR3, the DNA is TGTGCCAGCAGTTACGCCGGACAGGTGCTCTCCTACGAGCAGTACTTC. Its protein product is CASSYAGQVLSYEQYF.

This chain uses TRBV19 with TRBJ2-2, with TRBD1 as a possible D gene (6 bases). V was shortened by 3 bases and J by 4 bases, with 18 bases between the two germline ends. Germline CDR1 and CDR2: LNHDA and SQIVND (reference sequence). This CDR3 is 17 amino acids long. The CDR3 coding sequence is TGTGCCAGTAGTATCCCGACGGCAGGGGATCGCACCGGGGAGCTGTTTTTT. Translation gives CASSIPTAGDRTGELFF.

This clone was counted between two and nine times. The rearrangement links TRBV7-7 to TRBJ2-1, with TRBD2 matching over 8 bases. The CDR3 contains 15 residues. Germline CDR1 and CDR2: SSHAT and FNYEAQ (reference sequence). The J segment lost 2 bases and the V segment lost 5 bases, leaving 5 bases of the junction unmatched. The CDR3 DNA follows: TGTGCCAGCAGCCGAAGCGGGGGACCCTACAATGAGCAGTTCTTC. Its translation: CASSRSGGPYNEQFF.

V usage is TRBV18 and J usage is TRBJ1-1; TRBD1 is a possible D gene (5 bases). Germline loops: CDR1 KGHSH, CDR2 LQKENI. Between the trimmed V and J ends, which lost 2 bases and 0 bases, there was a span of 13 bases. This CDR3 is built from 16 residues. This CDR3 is CASSPKERGMNTEAFF. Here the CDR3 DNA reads TGTGCCAGCTCACCAAAGGAGAGGGGTATGAACACTGAAGCTTTCTTT.